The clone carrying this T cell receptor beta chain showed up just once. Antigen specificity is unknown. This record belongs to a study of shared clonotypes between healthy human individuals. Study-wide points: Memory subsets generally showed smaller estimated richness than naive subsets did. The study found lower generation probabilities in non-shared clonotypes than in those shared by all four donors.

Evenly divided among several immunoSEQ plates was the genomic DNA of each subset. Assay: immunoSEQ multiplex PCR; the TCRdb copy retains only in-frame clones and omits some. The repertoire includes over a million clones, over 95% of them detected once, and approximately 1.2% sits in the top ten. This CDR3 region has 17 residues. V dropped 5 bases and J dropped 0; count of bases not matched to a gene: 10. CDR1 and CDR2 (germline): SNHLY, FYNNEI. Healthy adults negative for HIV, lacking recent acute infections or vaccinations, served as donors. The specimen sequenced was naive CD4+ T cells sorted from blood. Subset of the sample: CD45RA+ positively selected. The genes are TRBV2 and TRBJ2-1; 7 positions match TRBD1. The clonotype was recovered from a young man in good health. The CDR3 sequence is CASSSRTGALSYNEQFF. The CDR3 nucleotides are TGTGCCAGCAGTTCAAGAACAGGGGCCCTCTCCTACAATGAGCAGTTCTTC. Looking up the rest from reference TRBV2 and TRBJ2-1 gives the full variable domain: EPEVTQTPSHQVTQMGQEVILRCVPISNHLYFYWYRQILGQKVEFLVSFYNNEISEKSEIFDDQFSVERPDGSNFTLKIRSTKLEDSAMYFCASSSRTGALSYNEQFFGPGTRLTVL.